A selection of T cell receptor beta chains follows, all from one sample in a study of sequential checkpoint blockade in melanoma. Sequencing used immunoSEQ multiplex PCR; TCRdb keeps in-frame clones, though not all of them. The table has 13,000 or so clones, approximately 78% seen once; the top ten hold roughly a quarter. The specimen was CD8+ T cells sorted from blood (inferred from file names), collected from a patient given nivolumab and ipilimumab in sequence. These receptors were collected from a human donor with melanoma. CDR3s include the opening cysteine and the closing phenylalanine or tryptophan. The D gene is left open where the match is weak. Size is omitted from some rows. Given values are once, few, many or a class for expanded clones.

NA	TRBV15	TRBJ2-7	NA	CATKNRQGRPYEQYF	TGTGCCACCAAGAACCGGCAGGGGCGACCCTACGAGCAGTACTTC
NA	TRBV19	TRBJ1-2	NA	CASSLDSLYGYTF	TGTGCCAGTAGCCTGGACAGCCTATATGGCTACACCTTC
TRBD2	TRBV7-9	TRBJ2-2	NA	CASSFGNSGPGELFF	TGTGCCAGCAGCTTTGGTAATAGCGGGCCCGGGGAGCTGTTTTTT
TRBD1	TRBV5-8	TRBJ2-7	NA	CASSLTGTGVGEQYF	TGTGCCAGCAGCTTGACCGGGACAGGGGTCGGTGAGCAGTACTTC
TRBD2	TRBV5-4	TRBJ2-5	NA	CASSWEGIEETQYF	TGTGCCAGCAGCTGGGAGGGAATTGAGGAGACCCAGTACTTC
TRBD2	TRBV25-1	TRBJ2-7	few	CASSLAGGDSYEQYF	TGTGCCAGCAGCTTAGCGGGGGGGGACTCCTACGAGCAGTACTTC
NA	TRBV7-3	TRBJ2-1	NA	CASSLRGRGQRPLYNEQFF	TGTGCCAGCAGCCTCAGGGGTCGGGGCCAGCGCCCTTTATACAATGAGCAGTTCTTC
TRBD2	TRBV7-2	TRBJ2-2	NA	CASSSRTSRNTGELFF	TGTGCCAGCAGCTCAAGGACTAGCAGGAACACCGGGGAGCTGTTTTTT
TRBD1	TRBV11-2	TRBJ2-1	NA	CASSADRRSYNEQFF	TGTGCCAGCAGCGCGGACAGGCGCTCCTACAATGAGCAGTTCTTC
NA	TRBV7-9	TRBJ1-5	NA	CASSLGGLNQPQHF	TGTGCCAGCAGCTTAGGGGGACTAAATCAGCCCCAGCATTTT
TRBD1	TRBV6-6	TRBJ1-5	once	CASSYYGTGNQPQHF	TGTGCCAGCAGTTATTACGGGACAGGGAATCAGCCCCAGCATTTT
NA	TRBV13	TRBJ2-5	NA	CASSLRTLGRVRETQYF	TGTGCCAGCAGCCTACGAACCCTAGGCAGGGTGAGAGAGACCCAGTACTTC
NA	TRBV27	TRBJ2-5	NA	CASTPGAGGRETQYF	TGTGCCAGCACCCCCGGGGCAGGTGGGAGGGAGACCCAGTACTTC
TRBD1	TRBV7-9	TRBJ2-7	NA	CASSTQGARSYEQYF	TGTGCCAGCAGCACCCAGGGGGCCCGGTCCTACGAGCAGTACTTC
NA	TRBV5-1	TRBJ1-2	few	CASSLLPEALGYTF	TGCGCCAGCAGCTTGCTGCCAGAGGCCCTTGGCTACACCTTC
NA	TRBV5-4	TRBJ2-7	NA	CASKYGGRGEQYF	TGTGCCAGCAAGTACGGGGGGCGGGGTGAGCAGTACTTC
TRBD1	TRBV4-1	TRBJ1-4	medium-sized	CASSQEGQPANEKLFF	TGCGCCAGCAGCCAGGAGGGACAGCCCGCAAATGAAAAACTGTTTTTT
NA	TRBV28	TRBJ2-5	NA	CYSQETQYF	TGTTATTCCCAAGAGACCCAGTACTTC
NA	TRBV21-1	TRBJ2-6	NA	CASSRQDTRSGANVLTF	TGTGCCAGCAGCCGGCAGGACACCCGCTCTGGGGCCAACGTCCTGACTTTC
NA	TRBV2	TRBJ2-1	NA	CASSAAGRSYNEQFF	TGTGCCAGCAGTGCGGCAGGCCGCTCCTACAATGAGCAGTTCTTC
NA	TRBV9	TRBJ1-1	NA	CASGDLTEAFF	TGTGCCAGCGGTGACTTAACTGAAGCTTTCTTT
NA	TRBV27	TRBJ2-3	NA	CASSKMDNTDTQYF	TGTGCCAGCAGTAAAATGGACAACACAGATACGCAGTATTTT
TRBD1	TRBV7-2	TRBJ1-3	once	CASSTGTGGNTIYF	TGTGCCAGCAGCACCGGGACAGGGGGAAACACCATATATTTT
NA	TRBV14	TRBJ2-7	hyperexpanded	CASSQAGASYEQYF	TGTGCCAGCAGCCAAGCCGGAGCGAGCTACGAGCAGTACTTC
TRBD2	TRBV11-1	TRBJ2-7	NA	CASSPERGRSYEQYF	TGTGCCAGCAGCCCAGAGCGGGGGCGATCCTACGAGCAGTACTTC
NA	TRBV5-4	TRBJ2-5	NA	CASSLDAREQYF	TGTGCCAGCAGCTTGGACGCGAGGGAGCAGTACTTC
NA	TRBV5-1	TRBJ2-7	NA	CASSWRGHVYEQYF	TGCGCCAGCAGCTGGAGGGGGCACGTCTACGAGCAGTACTTC
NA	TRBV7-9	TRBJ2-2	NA	CASRTATGELFF	TGTGCCAGCAGAACAGCTACCGGGGAGCTGTTTTTT
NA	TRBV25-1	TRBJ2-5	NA	CASSVRETQYF	TGTGCCAGCAGTGTGAGAGAGACCCAGTACTTC
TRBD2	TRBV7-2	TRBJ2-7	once	CASSLGGSAGVREQYF	TGTGCCAGCAGCTTAGGGGGATCAGCGGGAGTCCGCGAGCAGTACTTC
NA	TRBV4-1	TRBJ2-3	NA	CASSQVEYPTDTQYF	TGCGCCAGCAGCCAAGTAGAATATCCAACAGATACGCAGTATTTT
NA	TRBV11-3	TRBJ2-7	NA	CASSLEFGVGYEQYF	TGTGCCAGCAGCTTAGAGTTCGGGGTTGGGTACGAGCAGTACTTC
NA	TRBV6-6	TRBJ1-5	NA	CASRLSGGANQPQHF	TGTGCCAGCAGGCTATCGGGGGGGGCCAATCAGCCCCAGCATTTT
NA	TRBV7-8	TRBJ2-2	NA	CASSFGRGFRNTGELFF	TGTGCCAGCAGCTTCGGACGGGGGTTTAGGAACACCGGGGAGCTGTTTTTT
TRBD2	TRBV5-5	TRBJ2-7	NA	CASSLELAGPYEQYF	TGTGCCAGCAGCTTAGAGCTAGCGGGACCCTACGAGCAGTACTTC
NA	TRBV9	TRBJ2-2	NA	CASSVGGANTGELFF	TGTGCCAGCAGCGTAGGCGGGGCTAACACCGGGGAGCTGTTTTTT
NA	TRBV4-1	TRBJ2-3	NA	CASTQALSTDTQYF	TGCGCCAGCACCCAGGCCCTGAGCACAGATACGCAGTATTTT
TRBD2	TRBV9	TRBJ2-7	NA	CASSPSGEEYEQYF	TGTGCCAGCAGCCCTAGCGGAGAGGAGTACGAGCAGTACTTC
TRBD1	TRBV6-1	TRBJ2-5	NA	CASSERYRGLETQYF	TGTGCCAGCAGTGAAAGGTACAGGGGATTGGAGACCCAGTACTTC
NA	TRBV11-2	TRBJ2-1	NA	CASTPPGPHEQFF	TGTGCCAGCACCCCCCCGGGTCCCCATGAGCAGTTCTTC
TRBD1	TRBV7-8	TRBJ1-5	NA	CASSPGTAGNQPQHF	TGTGCCAGCAGCCCAGGGACAGCAGGGAATCAGCCCCAGCATTTT
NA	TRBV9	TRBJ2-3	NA	CASSVGSVTQYF	TGTGCCAGCAGCGTAGGCAGCGTTACGCAGTATTTT
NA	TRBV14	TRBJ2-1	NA	CASSQYRVGRNEQFF	TGTGCCAGCAGCCAATATCGGGTGGGGCGTAATGAGCAGTTCTTC
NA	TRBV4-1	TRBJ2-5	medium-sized	CASSQESMRETQYF	TGCGCCAGCAGCCAGGAAAGCATGCGGGAGACCCAGTACTTC
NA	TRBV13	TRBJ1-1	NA	CASSLQYTEAFF	TGTGCCAGCAGCTTGCAGTACACTGAAGCTTTCTTT
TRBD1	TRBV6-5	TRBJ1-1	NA	CASSSLRTGITEAFF	TGTGCCAGCAGTTCGCTCCGGACAGGAATCACTGAAGCTTTCTTT
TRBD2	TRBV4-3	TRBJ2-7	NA	CASSQVRDYSYEQYF	TGCGCCAGCAGCCAAGTTCGGGACTACTCCTACGAGCAGTACTTC
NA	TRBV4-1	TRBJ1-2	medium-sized	CASSQDTPGYYGYTF	TGCGCCAGCAGCCAAGATACGCCAGGGTACTATGGCTACACCTTC
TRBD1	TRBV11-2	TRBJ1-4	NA	CASSSIRGLEEKLFF	TGTGCCAGCAGCTCGATCAGGGGGCTGGAGGAAAAACTGTTTTTT
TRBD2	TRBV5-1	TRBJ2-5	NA	CASSSTVGGVETQYF	TGCGCCAGCAGCTCGACCGTGGGGGGGGTGGAGACCCAGTACTTC
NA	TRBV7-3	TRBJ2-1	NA	CASSAGSNPYNEQFF	TGTGCCAGCAGCGCCGGTTCTAACCCCTACAATGAGCAGTTCTTC
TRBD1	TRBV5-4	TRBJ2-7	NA	CASSWDRSSYEQYF	TGTGCCAGCAGCTGGGACAGGAGCTCCTACGAGCAGTACTTC
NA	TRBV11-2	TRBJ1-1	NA	CASSLHTLNTEAFF	TGTGCCAGCAGCTTACACACCTTGAACACTGAAGCTTTCTTT
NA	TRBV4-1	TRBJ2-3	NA	CASSLPPEGDTQYF	TGCGCCAGCAGCCTCCCCCCGGAGGGAGATACGCAGTATTTT
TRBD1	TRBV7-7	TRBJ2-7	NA	CASSPRTGDTYEQYF	TGTGCCAGCAGCCCCCGGACAGGGGATACCTACGAGCAGTACTTC
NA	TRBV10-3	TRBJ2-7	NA	CAIWSGREDYEQYF	TGTGCCATCTGGAGCGGGCGAGAAGACTACGAGCAGTACTTC
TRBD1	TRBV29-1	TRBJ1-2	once	CSAETGGWYGYTF	TGCAGCGCTGAGACAGGGGGCTGGTATGGCTACACCTTC